The T cell receptor (beta chain) described here comes from a study of blood T cells in healthy people across ages. Study outcomes and limitations: Per million T cells, TCR beta diversity dropped about linearly as age rose. Without sorted subsets, naive and antigen-experienced compartments could not be conclusively compared. Diversity of TCR beta correlated strongly with naive T cell percentage. In long-lived donors, naive CD4+ cell counts and diversity exceeded those of aged donors.

On this clonotype: The antigen remains undetermined.

Through a sample-barcoded 5' primer and a J-beta primer mix, a second PCR was run for roughly 6 to 12 cycles. TCRdb redid the calling of the 5' RACE reads with MiXCR, one entry per CDR3 protein. The sample yields about 1.4 million distinct CDR3 sequences, 55% to 75% seen once. The sequenced sample was blood. The TCR sequence derives from a man between 18 and 35 years old in good health.

The CDR3 DNA reads as TGTGCCAGCAAAATCAGCGGGCCCTCCTACGGGCAGTACTTC. This sequence encodes CASKISGPSYGQYF. The chain couples TRBV11-2 to TRBJ2-4, with D possibly being TRBD2 (6 bases). The CDR3 covers 14 residues. Germline-derived CDR1 and CDR2 are SGHAT and FQNNGV. V lost 7 bases and J 13 bases, leaving 23 bases between the germline ends.